Following are 2 T cell receptor beta chains from one sample sequenced in a study of shared clonotypes between healthy human individuals. Method: immunoSEQ multiplex PCR; TCRdb's copy keeps in-frame clones and lacks some. In the table there are roughly 510,000 clones, about 79% of which are singletons. The sample comprised PBMCs. Every receptor here comes from a woman between 35 and 50 years old in good health. Some clones in this sample may be carry-over from other donors' samples.

This clone was counted ten times or more. The rearrangement uses TRBV5-1 and TRBJ2-5; the D is unclear. Trimming took 0 bases from V and 2 from J, leaving 11 bases between them. CDR3 size: 15 residues. Germline values: CDR1 SGHRS, CDR2 YFSETQ. CDR3 coding DNA: TGCGCCAGCAGCTTGGACCTCCAGATACAAGAGACCCAGTACTTC. It yields the protein CASSLDLQIQETQYF.

This clone was detected many times. The chain combines TRBV11-2 with TRBJ2-5; TRBD2 agrees at 12 bases. V dropped 2 bases and J dropped 4; count of bases not matched to a gene: 14. The CDR3 sequence is 19 residues long. Germline-derived CDR1 and CDR2 are SGHAT and FQNNGV. The CDR3 DNA sequence: TGTGCCAGCAGCTTAAGGGGCCCCCGGACTAGCGGGACTCGAGAGACCCAGTACTTC. It yields the protein CASSLRGPRTSGTRETQYF. The full variable domain, rest sourced from reference TRBV11-2 and TRBJ2-5, is EAGVAQSPRYKIIEKRQSVAFWCNPISGHATLYWYQQILGQGPKLLIQFQNNGVVDDSQLPKDRFSAERLKGVDSTLKIQPAKLEDSAVYLCASSLRGPRTSGTRETQYFGPGTRLLVL.